Listed here are 11 T cell receptor beta chains from one sample, sequenced in a study of blood T cell repertoires in COVID-19 (dated by TCRdb to the early 2020s). The library was obtained by the immunoSEQ multiplex PCR assay. The source is immuneACCESS, and TCRdb retained only in-frame sequences with V and J called. Part of the clones is not carried over; for the studies checked, unresolved V genes explain less than half of this, and the remainder is unexplained. The sample records tens of thousands of clones, around 89% of which are singletons. The top ten constitute 1.4% of the sample. Sequencing input: peripheral blood. These TCRs come from a man aged 60 to 75 with acute or convalescent COVID-19.

V usage is TRBV5-1 and J usage is TRBJ2-1, with D unclear. V dropped 6 bases and J dropped 4 bases, with 20 bases sitting between them. Germline lookup yields CDR1 SGHRS and CDR2 YFSETQ. This CDR3 region has 16 residues. CDR3 residues: CASTHDWRKSYNEQFF. DNA of the CDR3: TGCGCCAGCACTCACGACTGGCGGAAATCATACAATGAGCAGTTCTTC.

This chain connects TRBV19 to TRBJ1-4, with D possibly matching TRBD1 (5 bases). Trimming pared 6 bases from V and 8 bases from J, leaving 16 bases between. This CDR3 has 14 residues. Germline lookup yields CDR1 LNHDA and CDR2 SQIVND (reference sequence). CDR3 nucleotide sequence: TGTGCCAGTAGGGGGGGGACGTTGGGAGAAAAACTGTTTTTT. Protein sequence: CASRGGTLGEKLFF.

The rearrangement links TRBV5-1 to TRBJ1-1; D unresolved. The CDR3 runs to 12 residues. V was pared by 3 bases and J by 7 bases, with 10 bases between. Germline values: CDR1 SGHRS, CDR2 YFSETQ. CDR3 region: CASSYGANEAFF. In DNA, the CDR3 is TGCGCCAGCAGCTACGGTGCCAATGAAGCTTTCTTT.

The gene calls are TRBV7-3 and TRBJ2-5; weak D call: TRBD1 (5 bases). This CDR3 contains 15 residues. Germline V gene lookup returns CDR1 SGHTA and CDR2 FQGTGA. Trimming took off 2 bases at V and 1 base at J, with 11 bases between the two ends. The CDR3 region is CASSLGAISQETQYF. CDR3 DNA: TGTGCCAGCAGCTTAGGGGCAATAAGCCAAGAGACCCAGTACTTC.

The chain employs TRBV29-1 and TRBJ2-1; 7 bases map to TRBD1. Germline trimming cut 1 base from V and 10 bases from J; bases unmatched to any gene: 4. The CDR3 contains 12 residues. Germline lookup yields CDR1 SQVTM and CDR2 ANQGSEA. CDR3 DNA: TGCAGCGTTGAAGGACAGGGCCTCGAGCAGTTCTTC. It translates to CSVEGQGLEQFF.

The chain recombines TRBV6-2 or TRBV6-3 with TRBJ2-1, with D uncertain. In germline, CDR1 is MNHEY, CDR2 SVGEGT. V lost 4 bases and J 5 bases, leaving 6 bases between the germline ends. The CDR3 sequence is 12 residues long. In DNA, the CDR3 is TGTGCCAGCAGTTTTGACAACAATGAGCAGTTCTTC. This gives the protein CASSFDNNEQFF.

This chain connects TRBV6-6 to TRBJ2-1; 7 nucleotides align to TRBD2. V shed 7 bases, J shed 10 bases, and the junction held 16 bases outside the gene matches. CDR3 length: 15 amino acids. Germline-derived CDR1 and CDR2 are MNHNY and SVGAGI (reference sequence). The DNA for the CDR3 is TGTGCCAGCACACCGACTAGCAGCGGTAGGGAGGAGCAGTTCTTC. Translating it yields CASTPTSSGREEQFF.

This CDR3 is CASSLVGSGRFDTGELFF. The CDR3 bases are TGTGCCAGCAGCTTAGTGGGCAGCGGGAGGTTTGATACCGGGGAGCTGTTTTTT. The V call is TRBV7-2, the J call TRBJ2-2, with TRBD2 identical over 9 bases. Germline lookup yields CDR1 SGHTA and CDR2 FQGNSA. The CDR3 is 18 amino acids. The V segment lost 1 base and the J segment 5 bases; nucleotides outside the gene matches: 11.

The chain couples TRBV5-1 to TRBJ1-4; the match to TRBD1 covers 9 bases. V gave up 3 bases and J gave up 6 bases; unmatched junction bases: 3. From germline, CDR1 is SGHRS and CDR2 YFSETQ. This CDR3 is built from 14 residues. DNA of the CDR3: TGCGCCAGCAGCTGGGGGGACAGGGATGAAAAACTGTTTTTT. Its protein product is CASSWGDRDEKLFF.

The chain links TRBV5-6 to TRBJ1-5; D unclear. In germline, CDR1 is SGHDT, CDR2 YYEEEE. The germline V and J ends were trimmed by 2 bases and 3 bases, with 9 bases remaining between them. CDR3 length equals 14 residues. This CDR3 is CASSFGLANQPQHF. CDR3 in DNA: TGTGCCAGCAGCTTTGGCCTTGCCAATCAGCCCCAGCATTTT.

V is TRBV12-3 or TRBV12-4 and J is TRBJ1-1, with TRBD1 as a possible D gene (5 bases). This CDR3 comprises 13 residues. V shed 3 bases and J shed 6 bases, with 11 bases lying between them. The CDR3 sequence is CASSLQGPAEAFF. CDR3 in DNA: TGTGCCAGCAGTTTGCAGGGCCCCGCTGAAGCTTTCTTT.